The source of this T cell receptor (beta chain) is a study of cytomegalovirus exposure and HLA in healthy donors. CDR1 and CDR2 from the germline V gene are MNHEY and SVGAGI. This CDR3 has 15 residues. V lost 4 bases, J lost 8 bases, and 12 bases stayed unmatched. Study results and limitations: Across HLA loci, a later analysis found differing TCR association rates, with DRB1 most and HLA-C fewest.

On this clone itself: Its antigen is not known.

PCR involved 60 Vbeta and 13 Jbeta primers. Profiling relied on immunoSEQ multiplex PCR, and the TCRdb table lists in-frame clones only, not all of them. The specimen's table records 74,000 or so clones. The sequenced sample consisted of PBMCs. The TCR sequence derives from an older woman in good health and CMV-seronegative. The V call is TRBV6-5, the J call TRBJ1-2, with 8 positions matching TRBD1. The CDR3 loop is CASSSGAQGARGYTF. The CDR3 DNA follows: TGTGCCAGCAGTTCCGGAGCCCAGGGGGCGAGGGGCTACACCTTC.